The table lists the clone carrying this T cell receptor beta chain with a few counts. This sample is drawn from a study of blood T cells in healthy people across ages. Then a second PCR, running roughly 7 to 11 cycles, was carried out with a sample-barcoded 5' primer and a J-beta primer mix. Each cDNA molecule, via a template-switch adaptor with 12 random nucleotides, was tagged. A single record per CDR3 protein comes from TCRdb applying MiXCR to the 5' RACE reads. The repertoire holds approximately 850,000 distinct CDR3 sequences, with approximately 48% as singletons. The sequence was collected from a man aged 55-75 years in good health. The source material was blood.

CDR3 region: CASSLSSTTSTDTQYF. The CDR3 DNA sequence: TGTGCCAGCAGTTTGTCATCAACTACTAGCACAGATACGCAGTATTTT. The chain joins TRBV12-3 or TRBV12-4 to TRBJ2-3; D is unclear. The CDR3 sequence is 16 residues long. Trimming cost V 3 bases and J 0 bases, with 13 bases left between them.